This T cell receptor beta chain came from a study of shared clonotypes between healthy human individuals (dated by TCRdb to the early 2020s). About the investigation overall: Two women and a few men aged 18 to 49 years were included in the cohort. To estimate repertoire size and how much clonotypes are shared between individuals, the study performed deep sequencing of blood TCR repertoires from five healthy adults. Leukapheresis yielded between about 0.94 and 9.5 billion PBMCs per donor. To increase sequencing depth and limit assay-specific biases, TCR repertoire library preparation and sequencing were carried out by different laboratories using diverse techniques. For each donor, CD4 naive and CD4 memory were each run on three plates, CD8 naive on two plates, and CD8 memory on one plate.

The paper's findings and limits, for the study overall: Incomplete sequencing was indicated by rarefaction of sorted-subset datasets, despite the large sequencing depth. Compared with non-shared clonotypes, clonotypes shared by all four sorted-subset donors had higher generation probabilities. Naive subsets generally had larger estimated clonotype richness than memory subsets did. The genetic and exposure-history diversity represented was limited by the small number of donors. Approximately 4.8% of naive CD4, 3.5% of naive CD8, roughly 2.5% of memory CD4, and 0.4% of memory CD8 clonotypes were shared across several donors. Pairwise subsampling led to the expectation that sequencing depth would affect the degree of clonotype sharing among donors. Only blood was sampled, and tissue TCR repertoires likely differ from those in blood.

Donors were healthy HIV-negative adults with no recently reported acute infections or vaccinations. Every donor was a Caucasian adult living in Nashville, Tennessee, USA. CD4+ T cells were enriched by magnetic negative selection; naive cells were then positively selected on CD45RA, and the negative fraction formed the memory subset. Blood was collected by leukapheresis, and PBMCs were isolated by Ficoll-Histopaque density gradient centrifugation and then cryopreserved in liquid nitrogen vapor phase. Analytical flow cytometry was used to check the purity and quantity of every magnetically sorted T cell population. Genomic DNA was isolated from every sorted fraction and measured by UV absorbance on a Nanodrop 2000c. Cut back by 7 bases and 4 bases, the V and J ends lie 19 bases apart. In the germline V gene, CDR1 corresponds to MNHEY and CDR2 to SVGAGI. The CDR3 starts with the cysteine, ends with the phenylalanine, and has 15 residues. Only the CDR3 DNA stays, 45 bases, in frame from base 1.

In the case of this clone: No cognate antigen has been identified for it. It has no much larger one-base neighbor in the sample; base qualities were not kept.

TCR CDR3 regions were amplified from genomic DNA by multiplex PCR using the deep immunoSEQ assay. Extracted genomic DNA from each cell subset was distributed evenly across all wells of several immunoSEQ 96-well plates, and each plate was treated as a replicate. For sorted subsets, each replicate PCR was loaded with 200 ng genomic DNA, equivalent to about 30,000 T cell genomes. The purified libraries were quantified using a Qubit 3.0 fluorometer, sized with a Bioanalyzer 2100, and then quantified again using the KAPA Library Quantification kit. Every immunoSEQ 96-well plate was sequenced on a dedicated single-read 150-cycle Illumina NextSeq 550 flow cell. In the original analysis: The immunoSEQ output contained only junctional sequences without quality scores, so filtering could not match that applied to full-length reads. Sequences were annotated with PyIR, a Python wrapper for IgBLAST v1.9, and V/J genes and CDR3 were assigned using IMGT germline references. Reads were removed for weak V/J assignments (E-value above 1e-6), missing CDR3, stop codons, out-of-frame junctions, or ambiguous translated residues. A V3J clonotype was defined by an identical inferred V gene, J gene, and CDR3 amino acid sequence. To compute the percentage overlap between repertoires, the number of shared unique clonotypes was divided by the size of the smaller repertoire. Repertoire richness was assessed with RTK rarefaction, the Chao1 estimator, and Recon v2.1 estimates of unobserved clonotypes. OLGA was used to compute generation probabilities for all TCRbeta clonotypes that the gDNA method yielded from a few donors. Not all clones reach the TCRdb copy of this immuneACCESS table, which keeps in-frame sequences only. Checked studies attribute under half of the gap to unresolved V genes and leave the rest unexplained. That table is the source of V, J and clone size, and D and trimming were worked out from the DNA. The sample table lists approximately 2.4 million clones, approximately 94% of them with a count of one. The leading ten clones occupy roughly 0.13% of the sample.

The specimen was naive CD4+ T cells sorted from blood. The meaning of the sample's cell subset or site label: CD45RA+ positively selected. The chain uses TRBV6-5 and TRBJ1-2; the D gene is perhaps TRBD1, on 6 matching bases. The sequence was obtained from a man younger than 35 in good health. The encoded CDR3 is CASTSRVGGSYGYTF. The base sequence is TGTGCCAGCACCTCTAGGGTAGGGGGAAGCTATGGCTACACCTTC.